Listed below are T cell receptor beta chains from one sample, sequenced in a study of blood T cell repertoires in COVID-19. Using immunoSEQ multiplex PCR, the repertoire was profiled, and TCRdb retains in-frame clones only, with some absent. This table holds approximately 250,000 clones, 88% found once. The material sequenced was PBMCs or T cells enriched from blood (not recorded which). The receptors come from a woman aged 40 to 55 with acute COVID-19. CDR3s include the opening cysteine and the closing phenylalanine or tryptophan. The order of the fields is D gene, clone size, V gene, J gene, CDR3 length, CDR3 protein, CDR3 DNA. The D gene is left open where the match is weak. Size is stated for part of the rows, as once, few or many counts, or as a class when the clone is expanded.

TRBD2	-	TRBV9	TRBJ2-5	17	CASSGYVSSGGTETQYF	TGTGCCAGCAGCGGGTATGTCTCTTCGGGAGGGACAGAGACCCAGTACTTC
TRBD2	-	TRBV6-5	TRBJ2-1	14	CASTHREEDNEQFF	TGTGCCAGCACCCACCGGGAGGAAGACAATGAGCAGTTCTTC
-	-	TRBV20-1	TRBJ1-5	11	CSASRGQPQHF	TGCAGTGCTAGTCGGGGGCAGCCCCAGCATTTT
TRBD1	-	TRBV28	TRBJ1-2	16	CASSLAGTGGKSGYTF	TGTGCCAGCAGTTTAGCTGGGACAGGGGGGAAGAGTGGCTACACCTTC
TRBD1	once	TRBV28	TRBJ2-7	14	CASTRDSILYEQYF	TGTGCCAGCACCCGGGACAGCATCCTCTACGAGCAGTACTTC
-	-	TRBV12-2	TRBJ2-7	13	CASRSYRAREQYF	TGTGCAAGTCGCTCCTACAGGGCCCGGGAGCAGTACTTC
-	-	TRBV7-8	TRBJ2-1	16	CASSLIGGSTYNEQFF	TGTGCCAGCAGCTTAATTGGCGGGTCGACCTACAATGAGCAGTTCTTC
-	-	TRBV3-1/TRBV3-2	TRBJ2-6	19	CASSQDPRTANSGANVLTF	TGTGCCAGCAGCCAAGATCCCCGGACAGCTAACTCTGGGGCCAACGTCCTGACTTTC
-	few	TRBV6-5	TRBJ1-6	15	CASSYVGAGESTLHF	TGTGCCAGCAGTTACGTGGGGGCCGGGGAGTCAACCCTCCACTTT
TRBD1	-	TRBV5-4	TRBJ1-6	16	CASSKPGTVDNSPLHF	TGTGCCAGCAGCAAACCCGGGACAGTCGACAATTCACCCCTCCACTTT
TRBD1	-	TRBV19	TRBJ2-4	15	CASRQGARAKNIQYF	TGTGCCAGTAGACAGGGGGCGAGAGCCAAAAACATTCAGTACTTC
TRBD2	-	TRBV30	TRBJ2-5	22	CAWSVLSGRATRQSLSEETQYF	TGTGCCTGGAGCGTACTCAGCGGGAGGGCCACCAGGCAATCCCTCTCAGAAGAGACCCAGTACTTC
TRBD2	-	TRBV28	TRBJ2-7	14	CASISGERPGEQYF	TGTGCCAGCATCAGCGGGGAGCGTCCGGGGGAGCAGTACTTC
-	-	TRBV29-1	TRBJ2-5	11	CSVNEGGTQYF	TGCAGCGTTAACGAAGGCGGGACCCAGTACTTC
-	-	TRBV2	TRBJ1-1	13	CASSPDSFTEAFF	TGTGCCAGCAGTCCGGACAGTTTCACTGAAGCTTTCTTT
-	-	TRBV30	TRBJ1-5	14	CAWSVPETDQPQHF	TGTGCCTGGAGTGTACCCGAAACAGATCAGCCCCAGCATTTT
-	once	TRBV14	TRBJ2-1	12	CASDRAGHEQFF	TGTGCCAGCGATAGGGCGGGTCATGAGCAGTTCTTC
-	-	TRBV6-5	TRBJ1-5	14	CASGGEGWNQPQHF	TGTGCCAGTGGAGGGGAGGGATGGAATCAGCCCCAGCATTTT
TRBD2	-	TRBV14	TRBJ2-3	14	CASRISGGTDTQYF	TGTGCCAGCAGGATCAGCGGGGGCACAGATACGCAGTATTTT
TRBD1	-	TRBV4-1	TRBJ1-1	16	CASSPAGTGGNTEAFF	TGCGCCAGCAGCCCAGCCGGGACAGGGGGCAACACTGAAGCTTTCTTT
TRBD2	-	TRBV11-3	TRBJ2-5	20	CASSSDGPGLAGDQMETQYF	TGTGCCAGCAGCTCCGATGGCCCGGGACTAGCGGGAGACCAGATGGAGACCCAGTACTTC
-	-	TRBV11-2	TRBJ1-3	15	CASSPSGGHGNTIYF	TGTGCCAGCAGCCCTTCGGGGGGGCATGGAAACACCATATATTTT
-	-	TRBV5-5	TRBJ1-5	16	CASSLVATGYNQPQHF	TGTGCCAGCAGCTTGGTCGCGACAGGTTACAATCAGCCCCAGCATTTT
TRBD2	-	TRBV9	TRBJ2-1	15	CASSVGWEGLNEQFF	TGTGCCAGCAGCGTAGGATGGGAGGGCCTCAATGAGCAGTTCTTC